Following are 7 T cell receptor beta chains from one sample sequenced in a study of neurological immune-mediated disorders (dated by TCRdb to about 2019). Receptors were amplified or captured by 5' RACE. Sequenced using an Illumina HiSeq 2500. TCRdb's own reprocessing of the public reads used fastp at Q25 and MiXCR and kept productive beta chains. CDR3 protein duplicates are merged, each entry listing the most common genes and DNA. Here the sample has around 37,000 distinct CDR3 sequences; roughly 13% occur a single time. Clones ranked in the top ten supply roughly 27% of the sample. The material sequenced was PBMCs. The receptors stem from a woman between 45 and 60 years old with HTLV-1-associated myelopathy (HAM/TSP).

At least ten counts were recorded for this clonotype. The rearrangement uses TRBV12-3 or TRBV12-4 and TRBJ1-5, with D unclear. Trimming removed 6 bases at V and 5 bases at J, with 11 bases between. The CDR3 extends over 13 amino acids. This CDR3 reads CASREGLYQPQHF. For the CDR3, the DNA is TGTGCCAGCAGAGAGGGCCTATATCAGCCCCAGCATTTT.

There are many counts of this clonotype. V gene TRBV20-1 combines with J gene TRBJ1-5, with TRBD1 matching over 7 bases. V dropped 2 bases and J dropped 7; count of bases not matched to a gene: 8. The germline V gene has CDR1 DFQATT and CDR2 SNEGSKA (reference sequence). The CDR3 is 14 amino acids. The CDR3 here is CSARSLTGSQPQHF. The CDR3, as DNA: TGCAGTGCTAGATCTTTGACAGGGTCCCAGCCCCAGCATTTT.

This clonotype was counted at least ten times. The rearrangement uses TRBV20-1 and TRBJ2-7; D remains ambiguous. CDR1 is DFQATT and CDR2 is SNEGSKA in the germline V gene (reference sequence). This CDR3 has 12 amino acids. V dropped 5 bases and J dropped 5 bases, with 13 bases sitting between them. The CDR3 loop is CSAQAFLNEQYV. CDR3 coding DNA: TGCAGTGCTCAAGCTTTTCTCAACGAGCAGTACGTC.

This clonotype has a handful of counts. The chain links TRBV5-1 to TRBJ2-3, with 10 bases matching TRBD2. Germline-derived CDR1 and CDR2 are SGHRS and YFSETQ. The V gene end was trimmed by 4 bases and the J gene end by 4 bases; junction bases not matched to a gene: 9. The CDR3 spans 16 residues. The CDR3 here is CASSAGGGLASDTQYF. The CDR3 DNA follows: TGCGCCAGCAGCGCCGGAGGGGGACTAGCGTCAGATACGCAGTATTTT.

This clonotype was detected many times. This sequence joins TRBV29-1 and TRBJ1-5; D possibly corresponds to TRBD1 (5 bases). Germline V CDR1 and CDR2: SQVTM, ANQGSEA. Trimming shortened V by 6 bases and J by 5 bases, and 14 bases separated the two germline ends. This CDR3 is built from 13 residues. In nucleotides, the CDR3 is TGCAGCGTATCAAAAGGGGTCGATCAGCCCCAGCATTTT. Encoded protein: CSVSKGVDQPQHF.

This clonotype was observed at least ten times. The gene calls are TRBV28 and TRBJ1-5, with TRBD1 matching 7 bases. The CDR3 consists of 14 residues. Unmatched junction bases numbered 6, after V lost 7 bases and J lost 3 bases. Germline values: CDR1 MDHEN, CDR2 SYDVKM. CDR3 coding DNA: TGTGCCAGCACCCCAGGGGGAACCAATCAGCCCCAGCATTTT. Protein product: CASTPGGTNQPQHF.

This clonotype has ten or more counts. The rearrangement joins TRBV6-2 or TRBV6-3 to TRBJ2-3, with TRBD1 matching over 8 bases. The germline gives CDR1 MNHEY, CDR2 SVGEGT. The CDR3 spans 14 residues. V was clipped by 7 bases and J by 6 bases; unmatched bases: 9. The CDR3 bases are TGTGCCAGCAAAAATGGACAGGGCCAGGATACGCAGTATTTT. It is translated as CASKNGQGQDTQYF.